This TCR beta chain was found in a study of CD8 T cells in Susac syndrome. Sequencing of TCR beta was undertaken in CD8+ and CD4+ T cells derived from blood. Negative isolation was used for CD8+ and CD4+ T cells, and FACS enrichment was applied to TEMRA cells. Reverse transcription of roughly 0.45 to 1 ug RNA was carried out with random hexamers. immunoSEQ multiplex PCR amplified TCR beta CDR3 across 54 Vbeta, 13 Jbeta. TCRdb reanalysed the immunoSEQ multiplex PCR reads using MiXCR and keeps one entry per CDR3 protein. The repertoire holds more than 95,000 distinct CDR3 sequences, with 90% to 95% as singletons. This clonotype was seen once. The material sequenced was CD4+ T cells from PBMCs. The source is a human donor with multiple sclerosis.

CDR3 DNA: TGTGCCAGCAGTTACTCGGACGGAAAGTACTATGGCTACACCTTC. It translates to CASSYSDGKYYGYTF. This chain links TRBV6-2 or TRBV6-3 with TRBJ1-2; D is undetermined. The V and J ends lost 0 bases and 3 bases respectively, with 11 bases between them. Germline-derived CDR1 and CDR2 are MNHEY and SVGEGT. The CDR3 has 15 residues.